The 7 T cell receptor beta chains below come from one sample, sequenced in a study of blood T cell repertoires in COVID-19 (dated by TCRdb to about 2020). Library preparation was by the immunoSEQ multiplex PCR assay. Not all clones reach the TCRdb copy of this immuneACCESS table, which keeps in-frame sequences only. Checked studies attribute under half of the gap to unresolved V genes and leave the rest unexplained. Present in this sample are over 100,000 clones, roughly 86% of which were seen just once. 4.5% of the sample is taken by the ten largest. The sample consisted of peripheral blood. Receptors were obtained from a man aged 35 to 55 with acute or convalescent COVID-19.

The CDR3 DNA reads as TGTGCCAGTAGTTCCTCCGGGACATCGAACAATGAGCAGTTCTTC. This gives the protein CASSSSGTSNNEQFF. The gene calls are TRBV19 and TRBJ2-1, with TRBD1 as a possible D gene (6 bases). Trimming took 5 bases from V and 5 from J, leaving 16 bases between them. The V gene's germline CDR1 is LNHDA and CDR2 SQIVND (reference sequence). CDR3 size: 15 residues.

The rearrangement links TRBV5-8 to TRBJ2-1; 10 bases fit TRBD1. Trimming at V came to 5 bases and at J to 8 bases, leaving 10 bases not matched to a gene. Germline V gene lookup returns CDR1 SGHTS and CDR2 YDEGEE. CDR3 length equals 15 residues. The CDR3 is CASSPGQGISYEQFF. The CDR3 DNA sequence: TGTGCCAGCAGTCCGGGACAGGGGATCTCCTATGAGCAGTTCTTC.

The chain couples TRBV5-5 to TRBJ2-1; perhaps TRBD1 as D (6 bases). Germline assignment: CDR1 SGHKS and CDR2 YYEKEE (reference sequence). V lost 3 bases, J lost 2 bases, and 9 bases lay in between. The CDR3 length is 14 residues. Here the CDR3 DNA reads TGTGCCAGCAGCTGGCAGGGGACCTACAATGAGCAGTTCTTC. Amino acids: CASSWQGTYNEQFF.

The chain couples TRBV19 to TRBJ2-2; 8 bases align to TRBD2. Trimming removed 9 bases from V and 0 bases from J; junction bases left unmatched: 3. The CDR3 contains 14 residues. Germline CDR1 reads LNHDA; CDR2 reads SQIVND (reference sequence). The CDR3, as DNA: TGTGCCAGCATGGGACTAGCGAACACCGGGGAGCTGTTTTTT. Protein product: CASMGLANTGELFF.

The chain joins TRBV6-6 to TRBJ1-5; TRBD1 aligns across 9 bases. The germline V gene encodes CDR1 MNHNY and CDR2 SVGAGI (reference sequence). V was pared by 0 bases and J by 2 bases, with 2 bases of the junction left unmatched. CDR3 length: 16 residues. The CDR3 region has the DNA TGTGCCAGCAGTTACTCTCGACAGGGGGGCAATCAGCCCCAGCATTTT. Translating it yields CASSYSRQGGNQPQHF.

This chain uses TRBV7-9 with TRBJ2-7, with 7 nucleotides matching TRBD2. V gave up 8 bases and J gave up 0 bases; unmatched junction bases: 10. Germline values: CDR1 SEHNR, CDR2 FQNEAQ (reference sequence). The CDR3 runs 15 residues. This CDR3 reads CASVPGGSISYEQYF. The CDR3 nucleotides read TGTGCCAGCGTGCCCGGGGGGAGTATCTCCTACGAGCAGTACTTC.

V usage is TRBV3-1 (or the pseudogene TRBV3-2) and J usage is TRBJ1-2; D is ambiguous. The CDR3 is 11 amino acids. Germline V lookup: CDR1 LGHDT, CDR2 YNNKEL (reference sequence). This CDR3 is CATGEGAGYTF. The DNA for the CDR3 is TGTGCTACCGGGGAGGGTGCGGGCTACACCTTC.